These 16 T cell receptor beta chains were sequenced from one sample in a study of blood T cell repertoires in COVID-19. Assay used: immunoSEQ multiplex PCR; TCRdb lists only in-frame clones, some missing. This table has about 70,000 clones, roughly 80% appearing once. The specimen was peripheral blood. These receptors originate from an older man who had recovered from COVID-19.

The CDR3 coding sequence is TGTGCCATCAGTGTATCAGTGGGTTGGGGGACAGATAATTCACCCCTCCACTTT. Protein product: CAISVSVGWGTDNSPLHF. The V gene is TRBV10-3, the J gene TRBJ1-6; 7 bases agree with TRBD1. This CDR3 is built from 18 residues. Trimming at V came to 4 bases and at J to 5 bases, leaving 14 bases not matched to a gene. Per germline, CDR1 ENHRY and CDR2 SYGVKD.

The chain joins TRBV6-1 to TRBJ2-1, with TRBD2 matching over 7 bases. Germline loops: CDR1 MNHNS, CDR2 SASEGT. The trim removed 3 bases at V and 2 bases at J, leaving 7 bases unmatched. The CDR3 runs 16 residues. CDR3 residues: CASSDRRESAYNEQFF. DNA for the CDR3: TGTGCCAGCAGTGATCGGCGGGAGAGCGCCTACAATGAGCAGTTCTTC.

The J gene is TRBJ2-2, the V gene TRBV12-5; D may be TRBD1 (5 bases). Trimming took off 5 bases at V and 7 bases at J, with 14 bases between the two ends. The germline CDR1 and CDR2 sequences are LGHNT and FRNRAP. This CDR3 region has 14 residues. DNA of the CDR3: TGTGCTAGTGGTGGCAGGGTGTGGATCGGGGAGCTGTTTTTT. Amino acids: CASGGRVWIGELFF.

In its sample, this clone was seen a few times. The chain is built from TRBV7-9 and TRBJ1-2; the match to TRBD1 covers 7 bases. Germline assignment: CDR1 SEHNR and CDR2 FQNEAQ (reference sequence). This CDR3 is 14 amino acids long. The V and J ends lost 4 bases and 8 bases, in that order; junction bases with no gene match: 10. In nucleotides, the CDR3 is TGTGCCAGCAGCTCCTCGGGACAGCTAGGAGGCTACACCTTC. It encodes CASSSSGQLGGYTF.

The chain carries TRBV9 and TRBJ2-5; D might be TRBD2 (6 bases). From germline, CDR1 is SGDLS and CDR2 YYNGEE. The ends were cut back, 4 bases at V and 2 bases at J, with 18 bases in the middle. This CDR3 has 16 amino acids. The CDR3 loop is CASSPGGIDAQETQYF. In DNA form, the CDR3 reads TGTGCCAGCAGCCCCGGCGGGATAGATGCACAAGAGACCCAGTACTTC.

The chain is built from TRBV3-1 (or the pseudogene TRBV3-2) and TRBJ2-5, with 9 bases fitting TRBD1. The CDR3 spans 14 residues. J lost 4 bases, V lost 3 bases, and 3 bases had no gene match. Germline values: CDR1 LGHDT, CDR2 YNNKEL (reference sequence). The DNA of the CDR3 is TGTGCCAGCAGCCAGGGACAGGGAGGAGAGACCCAGTACTTC. This sequence encodes CASSQGQGGETQYF.

This rearrangement joins TRBV10-3 to TRBJ2-6, with TRBD1 matching 9 bases. This CDR3 contains 17 residues. The V gene end was trimmed by 5 bases and the J gene end by 1 base; junction bases not matched to a gene: 6. Germline values: CDR1 ENHRY, CDR2 SYGVKD. The CDR3 DNA reads TGTGCCATCAGTCTTGGACAGGGGAATTCTGGGGCCAACGTCCTGACTTTC. Amino acid sequence: CAISLGQGNSGANVLTF.

This rearrangement joins TRBV30 to TRBJ1-5; D remains unclear. Looked up from germline, CDR1 is GTSNPN and CDR2 is SVGIG (reference sequence). V was clipped by 1 base and J by 6 bases, with 13 bases between them. The CDR3 extends over 14 amino acids. CDR3 region: CAWSALPRGQPQHF. CDR3 nucleotide sequence: TGTGCCTGGAGTGCCCTCCCTCGGGGTCAGCCCCAGCATTTT.

The chain combines TRBV7-2 with TRBJ1-2; TRBD1 might be the D (6 bases). Germline loops: CDR1 SGHTA, CDR2 FQGNSA. The length of the CDR3 is 17 residues. V lost 1 base and J lost 0, with 15 bases in between. The CDR3 is CASSLGGGFHANYGYTF. In DNA form, the CDR3 reads TGTGCCAGCAGCTTAGGGGGGGGCTTTCACGCTAACTATGGCTACACCTTC.

The rearrangement joins TRBV6-5 to TRBJ2-1; D remains unclear. Per the germline V gene, CDR1 is MNHEY and CDR2 is SVGAGI. This CDR3 contains 16 residues. V shed 0 bases and J shed 5 bases, with 14 bases lying between them. In DNA form, the CDR3 reads TGTGCCAGCAGTTACTCAGAGATTCGCAATGACAATGAGCAGTTCTTC. This encodes CASSYSEIRNDNEQFF.

This chain uses TRBV28 with TRBJ1-5; 9 nucleotides match TRBD1. This CDR3 has 17 residues. The germline V gene has CDR1 MDHEN and CDR2 SYDVKM. Trimming cost V 6 bases and J 5 bases; bases outside gene matches: 14. The CDR3 loop reads CASRPLGAGQGHQPQHF. CDR3 bases: TGTGCCAGCAGGCCCCTGGGTGCGGGACAGGGTCATCAGCCCCAGCATTTT.

The chain employs TRBV7-9 and TRBJ2-1; 7 nucleotides line up with TRBD2. The germline CDR1 and CDR2 sequences are SEHNR and FQNEAQ (reference sequence). The trim removed 7 bases at V and 0 bases at J, leaving 3 bases unmatched. CDR3 length: 14 residues. The CDR3 protein is CASKGGSSYNEQFF. The CDR3, as DNA: TGTGCCAGCAAGGGCGGGAGCTCCTACAATGAGCAGTTCTTC.

The chain links TRBV19 to TRBJ1-5; D is unresolved. The CDR3 has 15 amino acids. CDR1 is LNHDA and CDR2 is SQIVND in the germline V gene (reference sequence). Trimming stripped 7 bases from V and 0 bases from J, with 13 bases between. This CDR3 is CASTNSFYSNQPQHF. The CDR3 coding sequence is TGTGCCAGTACGAACAGCTTTTATAGCAATCAGCCCCAGCATTTT.

The chain has TRBV7-6 and TRBJ2-7; TRBD1 agrees at 9 bases. The junction had 3 bases not matched to a gene; V was cut back by 1 base and J by 2 bases. The germline gives CDR1 SGHVS, CDR2 FNYEAQ. This CDR3 comprises 15 residues. In nucleotides, the CDR3 is TGTGCCAGCAGCTTAGATACAGGGGGCCCCTACGAGCAGTACTTC. Protein: CASSLDTGGPYEQYF.

The rearrangement uses TRBV6-2 or TRBV6-3 and TRBJ2-3; 9 bases fit TRBD1. CDR3 length: 15 amino acids. The germline CDR1 and CDR2 sequences are MNHEY and SVGEGT. J gave up 1 base and V 2 bases, and 1 base lay outside the gene matches. CDR3 DNA sequence: TGTGCCAGCAGTTACGGGACAGGGCGCACAGATACGCAGTATTTT. This gives the protein CASSYGTGRTDTQYF.

In its sample, this clone was seen once. The rearrangement uses TRBV5-5 and TRBJ2-2; 7 bases are a match to TRBD1. Germline V gene data show CDR1 as SGHKS and CDR2 as YYEKEE (reference sequence). This CDR3 is built from 15 residues. V shed 3 bases and J 3 bases; nucleotides not matched to a gene: 5. The DNA of the CDR3 is TGTGCCAGCAGCTGGGGGCAGGGGGACACCGGGGAGCTGTTTTTT. This encodes CASSWGQGDTGELFF. The variable domain in full, with the rest retrieved from reference TRBV5-5 and TRBJ2-2, is DAGVTQSPTHLIKTRGQQVTLRCSPISGHKSVSWYQQVLGQGPQFIFQYYEKEERGRGNFPDRFSARQFPNYSSELNVNALLLGDSALYLCASSWGQGDTGELFFGEGSRLTVL.